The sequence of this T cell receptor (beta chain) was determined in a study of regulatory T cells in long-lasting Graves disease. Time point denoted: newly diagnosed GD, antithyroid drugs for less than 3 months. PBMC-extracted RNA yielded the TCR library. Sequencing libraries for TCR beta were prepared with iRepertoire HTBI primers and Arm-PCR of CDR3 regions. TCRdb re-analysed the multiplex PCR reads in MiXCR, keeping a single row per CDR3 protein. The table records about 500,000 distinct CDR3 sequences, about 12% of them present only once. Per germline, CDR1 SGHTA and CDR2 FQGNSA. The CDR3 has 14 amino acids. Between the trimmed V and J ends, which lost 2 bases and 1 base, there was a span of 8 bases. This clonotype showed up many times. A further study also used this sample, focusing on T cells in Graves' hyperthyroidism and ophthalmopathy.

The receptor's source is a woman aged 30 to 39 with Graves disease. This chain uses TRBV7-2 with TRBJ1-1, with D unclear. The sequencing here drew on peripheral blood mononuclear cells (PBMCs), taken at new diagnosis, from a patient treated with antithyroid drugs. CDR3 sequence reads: CASSLIRQNTEAFF. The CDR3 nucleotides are TGTGCCAGCAGCTTAATCCGGCAGAACACTGAAGCTTTCTTT.